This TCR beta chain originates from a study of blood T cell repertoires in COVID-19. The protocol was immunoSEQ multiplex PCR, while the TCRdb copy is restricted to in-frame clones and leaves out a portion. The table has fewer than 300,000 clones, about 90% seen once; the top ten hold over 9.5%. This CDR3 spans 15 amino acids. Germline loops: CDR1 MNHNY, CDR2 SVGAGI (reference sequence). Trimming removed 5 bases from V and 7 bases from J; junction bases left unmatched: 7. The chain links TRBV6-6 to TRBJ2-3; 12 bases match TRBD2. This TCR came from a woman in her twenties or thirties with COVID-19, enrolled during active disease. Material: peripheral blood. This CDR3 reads CASSPLAGGMNTQYF. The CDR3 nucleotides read TGTGCCAGCAGTCCTCTAGCGGGGGGGATGAATACGCAGTATTTT.